The clone carrying this T cell receptor (beta chain) has more than one count but fewer than ten. Its antigen is as yet unknown. Time point described: pretreatment peripheral blood. The protocol was immunoSEQ multiplex PCR, while the TCRdb copy is restricted to in-frame clones and leaves out a portion. The sample contains approximately 90,000 clones, roughly 89% of which appear only once. These data originate in a study of PD-L1 blockade in urothelial cancer. General study findings and limits: Patients with below-median pretreatment blood clonality survived longer.

The CDR3 spans 14 residues. Germline V gene lookup returns CDR1 ENHRY and CDR2 SYGVKD. The trim removed 8 bases at V and 4 bases at J, leaving 8 bases unmatched. This TCR derives from a man aged 55 to 70 with urothelial cancer. The genes are TRBV10-3 and TRBJ2-1; 7 bases line up with TRBD1. The sample here was PBMCs, taken around atezolizumab (anti-PD-L1) treatment. The CDR3 DNA reads TGTGCCATCGCCCTAACAGGGGCGTACAATGAGCAGTTCTTC. It translates to CAIALTGAYNEQFF.